Each of the 7 T cell receptor beta chains below was sequenced from the same sample in a study of tumor-infiltrating lymphocytes in primary liver carcinoma. Without any cell sorting, roughly 18-30 mg of bulk tissue yielded co-extracted RNA and DNA. With roughly 500 ng total RNA as template and a constant-region primer, TCR beta cDNA was made. Researchers made the TCR beta libraries by running three nested multiplex PCR rounds with slightly modified ARM-PCR. The first two PCR rounds, roughly 10 cycles each, used TRBV1-TRBV30 forward primers and a C-beta reverse primer. Each CDR3 protein gets one entry after TCRdb re-called the multiplex PCR reads with MiXCR. There are fewer than 75,000 distinct CDR3 sequences in the sample; about 71% occur only once, and 40% to 45% lies in the top ten. Sequencing was performed on liver tumor tissue from sampling region 4. Subset reported: tumor region T4, right-lateral pole. The source is a man in his forties or fifties with primary liver carcinoma and hepatitis B virus infection.

V is TRBV29-1 and J is TRBJ2-5; the D gene could be TRBD1 or TRBD2 (5 bases each). V was trimmed by 2 bases and J by 5 bases, leaving 18 bases between them. Germline V lookup: CDR1 SQVTM, CDR2 ANQGSEA. The CDR3 loop spans 15 amino acids. The CDR3 here is CSVETGRGVRETQYF. In nucleotides, the CDR3 is TGCAGCGTTGAAACCGGAAGGGGAGTGAGGGAGACCCAGTACTTC.

This clonotype was observed once. This chain links TRBV7-2 with TRBJ2-1; tentatively, D is TRBD2 (5 bases). CDR3 length equals 13 residues. The ends were cut back, 2 bases at V and 9 bases at J, with 11 bases in the middle. Germline CDR1 and CDR2: SGHTA and FQGNSA. CDR3 region: CASSLYLATEQFF. The CDR3 DNA is TGTGCCAGCAGCTTATACCTAGCCACTGAGCAGTTCTTC.

As concerns this clonotype: A read error may explain this, as a much larger clone is one base away. The chain employs TRBV29-1 and TRBJ2-1, with TRBD2 matching over 12 bases. Germline CDR1 and CDR2: SQVTM and ANQGSEA. The CDR3 has 13 residues. Germline trimming cut 7 bases from V and 8 bases from J; bases unmatched to any gene: 6. The CDR3 DNA reads as TGCAGCGGGACTAGCGGGGAGCACTATGAGCAGTTCTTC. Its protein is CSGTSGEHYEQFF.

V usage is TRBV7-6 and J usage is TRBJ2-1; 7 bases agree with TRBD2. CDR1 and CDR2 from the germline V gene are SGHVS and FNYEAQ. This CDR3 contains 19 residues. The J segment lost 8 bases and the V segment lost 0 bases, leaving 19 bases of the junction unmatched. The DNA for the CDR3 is TGTGCCAGCAGCTTAGCTGCAGGGCCGCGGGAGCACCCTGTGGATGAGCAGTTCTTC. It encodes CASSLAAGPREHPVDEQFF.

This clonotype was picked up many times. J is TRBJ1-4 and V is TRBV6-5, with a possible D match to TRBD1 (5 bases). V was pared by 3 bases and J by 5 bases, with 13 bases between. Germline CDR1 is MNHEY and CDR2 is SVGAGI. This CDR3 is built from 15 residues. CDR3 in amino acids: CASSYRDGPNEKLFF. For the CDR3, the DNA is TGTGCCAGCAGTTATCGGGACGGACCCAATGAAAAACTGTTTTTT.

As concerns this clonotype: Because the CDR3 is missing its conserved closing phenylalanine or tryptophan, this is likely a read error. This chain connects TRBV29-1 to TRBJ1-5; D perhaps matches TRBD1 (5 bases). The ends were cut back, 4 bases at V and 3 bases at J, with 10 bases in the middle. The CDR3 is 13 amino acids. The V gene's germline CDR1 is SQVTM and CDR2 ANQGSEA. The CDR3 DNA is TGCAGCGTTGTCGGACATATCAATCAGCCCCAGCATTTG. It encodes CSVVGHINQPQHL.

As for this clonotype: Just one base apart from a much larger clone, this may be a read error. The chain employs TRBV4-3 and TRBJ2-5, with D perhaps matching TRBD2 (6 bases). This CDR3 region has 15 residues. Germline V gives CDR1 LGHNA, CDR2 YSLEER. Here the CDR3 reads CTSSQEGLPSETQYF. CDR3 bases: TGCACCAGCAGCCAAGAGGGACTGCCGTCTGAGACCCAGTACTTC.